The clone carrying this TCR beta chain has only a few counts. TCRdb re-derived calls from the RACE reads in MiXCR, one entry per CDR3 protein. The data show more than 100,000 distinct CDR3 sequences, with approximately 15% seen just once and 0.8% to 1% held by the top ten. The data are from a study of human T cells and chemical hapten exposure. As for the study in general: Patches with 0.01% DPC went on the upper back, and the tests were read at 6 days.

Germline loops: CDR1 SGHKS, CDR2 YYEKEE (reference sequence). With 4 bases removed from V and 4 bases from J, the gap between germline ends came to 13 bases. This CDR3 contains 14 residues. Time point defined: patch test 1, 2 weeks after DPC sensitization. Treatment meaning: therapeutic diphenylcyclopropenone sensitization with weekly scalp DPC. Patients had alopecia, were aged 18 to 70, and were not pregnant. The sequencing here drew on whole blood, taken in connection with sensitization to the hapten diphenylcyclopropenone (DPC). The chain employs TRBV5-5 and TRBJ2-3; the D gene is possibly TRBD1 (5 bases). The TCR originated in a man between 18 and 35 years old with alopecia areata. Some clones in this sample may be carry-over from other donors' samples. CDR3 protein: CASSLRTIADTQYF. In DNA, the CDR3 is TGTGCCAGCAGCCTACGGACAATAGCAGATACGCAGTATTTT.